This T cell receptor (beta chain) comes out of a study of radiation and T cells in renal cell carcinoma. The overall study: Nephrectomy followed 15 Gy stereotactic body radiation by 4 weeks.

TCRdb's copy holds only in-frame clones and misses some; the assay was immunoSEQ multiplex PCR. Among about 150,000 clones listed, roughly 87% were seen once. The V and J ends lost 4 bases and 1 base respectively, with 13 bases between them. CDR1 is SEHNR, CDR2 FQNEAQ, per germline (reference sequence). The CDR3 totals 15 residues. The time point denotes: blood 2 weeks post-SBRT. Specified treatment: 15 Gy SBRT to primary tumor, nephrectomy 4 weeks later. After SBRT, blood was collected at 2 and 4 weeks, plus baseline. This renal cell carcinoma was of the clear cell type. This sequence joins TRBV7-9 and TRBJ1-1; D remains unclear. The receptor comes from a woman aged 50 to 60 with renal cell carcinoma. The specimen was blood, collected from a patient whose treatment included radiotherapy and nephrectomy. The DNA for the CDR3 is TGTGCCAGCAGCTCCCCTCGGGTCGGGAACACTGAAGCTTTCTTT. Amino acids: CASSSPRVGNTEAFF.